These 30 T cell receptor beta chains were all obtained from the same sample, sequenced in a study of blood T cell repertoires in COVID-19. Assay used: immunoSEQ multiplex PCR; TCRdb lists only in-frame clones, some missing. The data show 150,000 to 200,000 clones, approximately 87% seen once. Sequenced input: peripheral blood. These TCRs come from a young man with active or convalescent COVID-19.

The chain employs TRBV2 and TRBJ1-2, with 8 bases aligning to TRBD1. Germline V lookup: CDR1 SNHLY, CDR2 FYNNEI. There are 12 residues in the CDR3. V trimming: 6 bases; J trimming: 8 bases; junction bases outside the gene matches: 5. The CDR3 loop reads CASRRQGYGYTF. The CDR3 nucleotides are TGTGCCAGCAGAAGACAGGGGTACGGCTACACCTTC.

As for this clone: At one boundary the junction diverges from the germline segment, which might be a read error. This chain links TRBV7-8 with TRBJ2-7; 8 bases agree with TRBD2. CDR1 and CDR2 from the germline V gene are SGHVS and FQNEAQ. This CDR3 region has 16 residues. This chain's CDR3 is CASRPKGTGGPYEQYF. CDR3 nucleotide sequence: TGTGCCAGCAGGCCCAAGGGGACGGGAGGGCCCTATGAGCAGTACTTC.

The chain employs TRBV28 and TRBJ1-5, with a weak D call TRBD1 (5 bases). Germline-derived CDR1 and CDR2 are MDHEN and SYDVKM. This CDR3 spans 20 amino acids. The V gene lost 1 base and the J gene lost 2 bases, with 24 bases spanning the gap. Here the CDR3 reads CASSLSLSPTGGDGNQPQHF. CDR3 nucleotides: TGTGCCAGCAGTTTATCCTTGAGCCCAACGGGGGGGGATGGCAATCAGCCCCAGCATTTT. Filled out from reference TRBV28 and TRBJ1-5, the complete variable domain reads DVKVTQSSRYLVKRTGEKVFLECVQDMDHENMFWYRQDPGLGLRLIYFSYDVKMKEKGDIPEGYSVSREKKERFSLILESASTNQTSMYLCASSLSLSPTGGDGNQPQHFGDGTRLSIL.

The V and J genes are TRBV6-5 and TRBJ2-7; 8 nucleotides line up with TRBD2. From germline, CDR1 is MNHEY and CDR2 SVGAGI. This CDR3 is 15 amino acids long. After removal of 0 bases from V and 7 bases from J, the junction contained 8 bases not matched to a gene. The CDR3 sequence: CASSYSAGGRWEQYF. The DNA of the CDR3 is TGTGCCAGCAGTTACTCGGCGGGAGGCCGGTGGGAGCAGTACTTC.

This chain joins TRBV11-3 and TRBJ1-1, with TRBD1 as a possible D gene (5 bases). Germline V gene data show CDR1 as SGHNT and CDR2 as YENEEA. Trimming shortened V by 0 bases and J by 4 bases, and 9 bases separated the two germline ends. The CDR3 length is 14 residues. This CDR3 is CASSLDWGATEAFF. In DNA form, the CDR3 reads TGTGCCAGCAGCTTAGATTGGGGCGCCACTGAAGCTTTCTTT.

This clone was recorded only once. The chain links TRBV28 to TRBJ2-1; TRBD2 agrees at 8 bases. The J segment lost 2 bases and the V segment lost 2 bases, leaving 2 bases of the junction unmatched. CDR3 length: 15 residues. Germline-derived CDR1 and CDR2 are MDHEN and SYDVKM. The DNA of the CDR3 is TGTGCCAGCAGTTTACTAGCGGGCACCTACAATGAGCAGTTCTTC. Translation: CASSLLAGTYNEQFF. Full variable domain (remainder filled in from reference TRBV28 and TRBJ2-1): DVKVTQSSRYLVKRTGEKVFLECVQDMDHENMFWYRQDPGLGLRLIYFSYDVKMKEKGDIPEGYSVSREKKERFSLILESASTNQTSMYLCASSLLAGTYNEQFFGPGTRLTVL.

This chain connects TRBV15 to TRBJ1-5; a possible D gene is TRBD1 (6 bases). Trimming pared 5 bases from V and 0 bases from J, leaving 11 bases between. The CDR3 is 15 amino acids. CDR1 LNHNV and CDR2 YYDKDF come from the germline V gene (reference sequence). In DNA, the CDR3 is TGTGCCACCAGCGACAGGATCTATAGCAATCAGCCCCAGCATTTT. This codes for CATSDRIYSNQPQHF.

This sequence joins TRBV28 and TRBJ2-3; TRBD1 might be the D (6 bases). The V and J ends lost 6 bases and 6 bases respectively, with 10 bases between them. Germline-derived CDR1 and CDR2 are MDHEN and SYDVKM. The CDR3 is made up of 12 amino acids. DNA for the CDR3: TGTGCCAGCAGAAAACAGGGTGATACGCAGTATTTT. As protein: CASRKQGDTQYF.

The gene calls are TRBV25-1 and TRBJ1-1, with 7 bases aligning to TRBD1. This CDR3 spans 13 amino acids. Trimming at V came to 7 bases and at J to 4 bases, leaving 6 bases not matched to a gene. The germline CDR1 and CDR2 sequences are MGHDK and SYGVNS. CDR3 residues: CASIRRDSTEAFF. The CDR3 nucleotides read TGTGCCAGCATTAGGAGGGACAGCACTGAAGCTTTCTTT.

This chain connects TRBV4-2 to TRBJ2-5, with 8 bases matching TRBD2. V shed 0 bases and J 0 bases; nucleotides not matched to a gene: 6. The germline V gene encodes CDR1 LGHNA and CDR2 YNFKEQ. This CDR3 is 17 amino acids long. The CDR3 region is CASSQEMPGGYQETQYF. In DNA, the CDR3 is TGTGCCAGCAGCCAAGAAATGCCGGGGGGGTACCAAGAGACCCAGTACTTC.

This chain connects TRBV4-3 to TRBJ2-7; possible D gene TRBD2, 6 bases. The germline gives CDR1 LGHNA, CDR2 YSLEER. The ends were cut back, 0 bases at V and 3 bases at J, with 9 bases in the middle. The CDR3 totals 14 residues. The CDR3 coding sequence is TGCGCCAGCAGCCAAGATGCGGGGAACTACGAGCAGTACTTC. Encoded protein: CASSQDAGNYEQYF.

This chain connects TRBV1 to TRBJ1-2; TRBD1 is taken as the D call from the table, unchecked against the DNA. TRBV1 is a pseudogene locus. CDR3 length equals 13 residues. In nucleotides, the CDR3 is TGCACCAGCAGCCCCGACAGGGCCTATGGCTACACCTTC. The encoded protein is CTSSPDRAYGYTF.

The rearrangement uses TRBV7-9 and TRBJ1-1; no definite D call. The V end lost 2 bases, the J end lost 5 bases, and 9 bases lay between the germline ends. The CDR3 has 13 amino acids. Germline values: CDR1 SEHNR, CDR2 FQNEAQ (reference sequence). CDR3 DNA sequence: TGTGCCAGCAGCTTAACTGACATTACTGAAGCTTTCTTT. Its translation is CASSLTDITEAFF.

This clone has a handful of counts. CDR3 loop: CASSQDTADRPQHF. CDR3 in DNA: TGTGCCAGCAGCCAAGACACGGCCGATCGGCCCCAGCATTTT. The chain combines TRBV5-4 with TRBJ1-5, with unresolved D. Trimming removed 4 bases from V and 9 bases from J, with 17 bases in between. CDR3 length: 14 amino acids. Germline V gene data show CDR1 as SGHNT and CDR2 as YYREEE (reference sequence).

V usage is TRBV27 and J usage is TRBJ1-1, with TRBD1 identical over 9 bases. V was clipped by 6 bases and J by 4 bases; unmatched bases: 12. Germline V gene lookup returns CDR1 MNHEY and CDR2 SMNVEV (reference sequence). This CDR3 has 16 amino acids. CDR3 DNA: TGTGCCAGCAGCGGGGACAGGGAACGACGATTCACTGAAGCTTTCTTT. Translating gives CASSGDRERRFTEAFF.

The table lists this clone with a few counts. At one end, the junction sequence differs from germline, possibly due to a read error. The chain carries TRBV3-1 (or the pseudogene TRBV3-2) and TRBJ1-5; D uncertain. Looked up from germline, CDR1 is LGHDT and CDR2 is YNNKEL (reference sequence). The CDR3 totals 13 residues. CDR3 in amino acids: CASNQGGNQPQHF. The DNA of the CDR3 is TGTGCCAGCAACCAAGGAGGGAATCAGCCCCAGCATTTT.

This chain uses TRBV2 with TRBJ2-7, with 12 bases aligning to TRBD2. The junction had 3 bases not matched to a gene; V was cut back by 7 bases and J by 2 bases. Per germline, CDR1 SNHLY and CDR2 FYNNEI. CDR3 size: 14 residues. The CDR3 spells CASIRTSGTYEQYF. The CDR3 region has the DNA TGTGCCAGCATTAGGACTAGCGGGACCTACGAGCAGTACTTC.

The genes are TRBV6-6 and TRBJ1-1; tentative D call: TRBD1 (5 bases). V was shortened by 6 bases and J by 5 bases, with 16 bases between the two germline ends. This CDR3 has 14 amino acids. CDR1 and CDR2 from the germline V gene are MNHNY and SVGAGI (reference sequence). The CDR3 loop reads CASSVGGVATEAFF. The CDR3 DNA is TGTGCCAGCAGCGTCGGGGGAGTGGCTACTGAAGCTTTCTTT.

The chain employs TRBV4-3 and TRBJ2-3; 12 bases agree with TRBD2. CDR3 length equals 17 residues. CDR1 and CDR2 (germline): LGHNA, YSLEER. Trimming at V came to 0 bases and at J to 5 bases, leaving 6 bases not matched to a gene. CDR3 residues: CASSQEGLAGGRDTQYF. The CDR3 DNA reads TGCGCCAGCAGCCAAGAGGGACTAGCGGGTGGTAGAGATACGCAGTATTTT.

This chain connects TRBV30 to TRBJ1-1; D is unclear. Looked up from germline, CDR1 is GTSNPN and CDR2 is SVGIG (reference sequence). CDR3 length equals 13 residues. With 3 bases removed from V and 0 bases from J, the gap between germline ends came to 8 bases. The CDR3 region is CAWSGVMNTEAFF. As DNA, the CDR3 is TGTGCCTGGAGCGGGGTTATGAACACTGAAGCTTTCTTT. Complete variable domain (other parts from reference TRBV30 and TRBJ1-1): SQTIHQWPATLVQPVGSPLSLECTVEGTSNPNLYWYRQAAGRGLQLLFYSVGIGQISSEVPQNLSASRPQDRQFILSSKKLLLSDSGFYLCAWSGVMNTEAFFGQGTRLTVV.

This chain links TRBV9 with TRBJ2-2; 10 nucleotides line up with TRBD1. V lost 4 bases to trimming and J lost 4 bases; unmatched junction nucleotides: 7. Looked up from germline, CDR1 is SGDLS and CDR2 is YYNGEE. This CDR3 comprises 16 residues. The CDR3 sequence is CASSLMGTGVTGELFF. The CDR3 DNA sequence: TGTGCCAGCAGCTTAATGGGGACAGGGGTCACCGGGGAGCTGTTTTTT.

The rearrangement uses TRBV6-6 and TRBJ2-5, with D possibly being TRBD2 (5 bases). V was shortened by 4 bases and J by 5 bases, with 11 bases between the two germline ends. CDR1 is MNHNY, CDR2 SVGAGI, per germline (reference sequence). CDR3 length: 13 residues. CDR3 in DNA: TGTGCCAGCAGTTCCGGACCGGGGGAGACCCAGTACTTC. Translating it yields CASSSGPGETQYF.

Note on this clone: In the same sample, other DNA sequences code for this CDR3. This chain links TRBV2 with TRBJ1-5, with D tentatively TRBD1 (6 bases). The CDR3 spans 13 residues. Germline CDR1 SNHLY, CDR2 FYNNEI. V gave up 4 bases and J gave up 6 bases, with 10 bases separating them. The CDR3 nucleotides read TGTGCCAGCAGTGCGGGGGGGGCTCAGCCCCAGCATTTT. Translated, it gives CASSAGGAQPQHF.

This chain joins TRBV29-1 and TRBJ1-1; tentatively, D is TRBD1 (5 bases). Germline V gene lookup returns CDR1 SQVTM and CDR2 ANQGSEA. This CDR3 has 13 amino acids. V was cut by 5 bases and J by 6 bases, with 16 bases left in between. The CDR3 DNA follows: TGCAGCGTTCCCCGGGACCGGGAGGCTGAAGCTTTCTTT. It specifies CSVPRDREAEAFF.

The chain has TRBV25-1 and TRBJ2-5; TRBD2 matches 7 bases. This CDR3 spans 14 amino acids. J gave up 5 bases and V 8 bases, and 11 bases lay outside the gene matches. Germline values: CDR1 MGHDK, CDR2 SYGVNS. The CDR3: CASAPTGGYETQYF. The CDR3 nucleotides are TGTGCCAGCGCTCCAACGGGGGGATACGAGACCCAGTACTTC.

For the CDR3, the DNA is TGCAGCGTATCGGGCCAGAGGGTAAACACTGAAGCTTTCTTT. It translates to CSVSGQRVNTEAFF. The J gene is TRBJ1-1, the V gene TRBV29-1, with D unclear. This CDR3 contains 14 residues. Trimming left V 6 bases short and J 2 bases short, with 16 bases between. CDR1 and CDR2 from the germline V gene are SQVTM and ANQGSEA.

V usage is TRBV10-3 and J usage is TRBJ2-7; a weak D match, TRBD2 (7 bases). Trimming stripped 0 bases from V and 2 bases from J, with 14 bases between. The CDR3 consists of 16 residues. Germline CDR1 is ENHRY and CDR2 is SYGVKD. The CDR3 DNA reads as TGTGCCATCAGTGAGTCGGGGAGGGGGTCCCCCTACGAGCAGTACGTC. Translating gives CAISESGRGSPYEQYV.

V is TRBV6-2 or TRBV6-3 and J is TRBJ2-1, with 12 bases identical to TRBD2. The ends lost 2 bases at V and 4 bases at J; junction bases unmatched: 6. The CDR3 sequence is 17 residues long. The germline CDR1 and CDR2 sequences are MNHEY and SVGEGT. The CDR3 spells CASSYPTGTSGYNEQFF. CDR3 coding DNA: TGTGCCAGCAGTTACCCCACAGGGACTAGCGGGTACAATGAGCAGTTCTTC.

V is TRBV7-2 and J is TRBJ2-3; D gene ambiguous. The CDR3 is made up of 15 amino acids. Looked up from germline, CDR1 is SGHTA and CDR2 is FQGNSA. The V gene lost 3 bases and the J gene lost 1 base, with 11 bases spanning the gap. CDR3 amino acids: CASSFLALGTDTQYF. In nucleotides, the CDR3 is TGTGCCAGCAGCTTCCTGGCCCTCGGCACAGATACGCAGTATTTT. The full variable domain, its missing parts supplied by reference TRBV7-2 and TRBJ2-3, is GAGVSQSPSNKVTEKGKDVELRCDPISGHTALYWYRQSLGQGLEFLIYFQGNSAPDKSGLPSDRFSAERTGGSVSTLTIQRTQQEDSAVYLCASSFLALGTDTQYFGPGTRLTVL.

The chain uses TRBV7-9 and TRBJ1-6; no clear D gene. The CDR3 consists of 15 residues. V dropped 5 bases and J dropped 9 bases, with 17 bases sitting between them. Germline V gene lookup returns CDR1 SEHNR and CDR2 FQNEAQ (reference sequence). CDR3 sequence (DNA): TGTGCCAGCAGCCGAGCCGGGAGCGAGGGTTCACCCCTCCACTTT. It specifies CASSRAGSEGSPLHF.